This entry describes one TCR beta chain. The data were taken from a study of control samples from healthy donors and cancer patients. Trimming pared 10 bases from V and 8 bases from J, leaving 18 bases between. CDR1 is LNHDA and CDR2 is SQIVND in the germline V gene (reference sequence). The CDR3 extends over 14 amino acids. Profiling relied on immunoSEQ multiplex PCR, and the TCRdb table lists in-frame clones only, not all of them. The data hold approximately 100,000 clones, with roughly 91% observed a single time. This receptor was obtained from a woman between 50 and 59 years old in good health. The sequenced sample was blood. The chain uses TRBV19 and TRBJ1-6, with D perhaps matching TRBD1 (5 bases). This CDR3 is CATRVAGLDSPLHF. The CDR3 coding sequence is TGTGCCACCCGGGTCGCAGGGTTGGATTCACCCCTCCACTTT.